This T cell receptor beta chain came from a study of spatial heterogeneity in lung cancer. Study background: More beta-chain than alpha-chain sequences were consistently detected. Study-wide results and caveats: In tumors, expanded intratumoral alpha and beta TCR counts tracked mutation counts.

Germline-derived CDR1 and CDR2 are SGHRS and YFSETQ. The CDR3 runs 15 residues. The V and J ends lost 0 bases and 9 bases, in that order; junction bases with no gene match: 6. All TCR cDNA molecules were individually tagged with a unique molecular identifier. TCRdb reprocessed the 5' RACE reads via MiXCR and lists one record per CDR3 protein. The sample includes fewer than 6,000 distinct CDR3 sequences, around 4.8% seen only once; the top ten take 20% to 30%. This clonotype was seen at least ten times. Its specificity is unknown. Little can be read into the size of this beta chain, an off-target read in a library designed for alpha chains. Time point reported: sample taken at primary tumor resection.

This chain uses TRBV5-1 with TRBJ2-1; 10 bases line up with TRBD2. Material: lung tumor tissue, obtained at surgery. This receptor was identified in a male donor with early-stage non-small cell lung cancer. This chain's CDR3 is CASSLVLAGDGEQFF. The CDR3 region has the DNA TGCGCCAGCAGCTTGGTTCTAGCGGGGGACGGTGAGCAGTTCTTC.